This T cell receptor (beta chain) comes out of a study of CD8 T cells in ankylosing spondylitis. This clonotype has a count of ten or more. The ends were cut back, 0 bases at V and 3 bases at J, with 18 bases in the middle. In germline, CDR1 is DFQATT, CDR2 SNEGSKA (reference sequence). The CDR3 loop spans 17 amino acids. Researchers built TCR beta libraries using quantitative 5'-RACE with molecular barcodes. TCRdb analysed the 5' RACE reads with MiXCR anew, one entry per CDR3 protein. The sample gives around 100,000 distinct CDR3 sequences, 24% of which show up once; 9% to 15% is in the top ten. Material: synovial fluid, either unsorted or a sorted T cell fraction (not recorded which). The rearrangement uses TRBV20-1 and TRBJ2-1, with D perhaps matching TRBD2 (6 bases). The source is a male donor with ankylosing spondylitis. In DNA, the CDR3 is TGCAGTGCTAGAGATTTCGGCAGACTAGGCTTCTACAATGAGCAGTTCTTC. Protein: CSARDFGRLGFYNEQFF.